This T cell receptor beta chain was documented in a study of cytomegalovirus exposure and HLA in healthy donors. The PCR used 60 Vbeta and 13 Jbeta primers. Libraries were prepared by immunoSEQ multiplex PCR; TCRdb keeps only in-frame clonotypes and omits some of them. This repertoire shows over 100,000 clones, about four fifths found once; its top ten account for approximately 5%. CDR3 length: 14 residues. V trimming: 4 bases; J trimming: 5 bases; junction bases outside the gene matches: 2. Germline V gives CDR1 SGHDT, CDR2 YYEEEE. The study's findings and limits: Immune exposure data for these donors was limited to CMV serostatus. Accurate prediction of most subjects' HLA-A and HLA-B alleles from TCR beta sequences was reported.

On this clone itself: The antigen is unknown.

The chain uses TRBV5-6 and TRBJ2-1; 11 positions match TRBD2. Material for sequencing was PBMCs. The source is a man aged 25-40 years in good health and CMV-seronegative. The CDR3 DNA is TGTGCCAGCAGCGGGGGACTAGCGGACAATGAGCAGTTCTTC. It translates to CASSGGLADNEQFF. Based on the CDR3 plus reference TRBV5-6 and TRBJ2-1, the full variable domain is DAGVTQSPTHLIKTRGQQVTLRCSPKSGHDTVSWYQQALGQGPQFIFQYYEEEERQRGNFPDRFSGHQFPNYSSELNVNALLLGDSALYLCASSGGLADNEQFFGPGTRLTVL.